The 11 T cell receptor beta chains below come from one sample, sequenced in a study of identical twins. TCRdb reprocessed the 5' RACE reads with MiXCR, giving one entry per CDR3 protein. The sample carries about 530,000 distinct CDR3 sequences, around 24% recorded once. In addition, the sample was reused for a study of yellow fever vaccine responses in identical twins.

Sequencing was performed on CD4+ T cells sorted from blood. The receptors originated from a woman aged 18-29 years in good health.

This clonotype was recorded a few times. The chain uses TRBV2 and TRBJ2-5; the match to TRBD1 covers 7 bases. The J segment lost 3 bases and the V segment lost 6 bases, leaving 10 bases of the junction unmatched. Germline V gene lookup returns CDR1 SNHLY and CDR2 FYNNEI. This CDR3 has 15 residues. CDR3 in DNA: TGTGCCAGCAGCGACAGGGCAGGGCGGGAAGAGACCCAGTACTTC. Translating gives CASSDRAGREETQYF. The full variable domain, with the rest looked up from reference TRBV2 and TRBJ2-5, is EPEVTQTPSHQVTQMGQEVILRCVPISNHLYFYWYRQILGQKVEFLVSFYNNEISEKSEIFDDQFSVERPDGSNFTLKIRSTKLEDSAMYFCASSDRAGREETQYFGPGTRLLVL.

With respect to this clonotype: A single base separates this from a much larger clone, so it may be a read error. The chain combines TRBV28 with TRBJ2-2; D not certain. CDR1 is MDHEN, CDR2 SYDVKM, per germline. This CDR3 contains 16 residues. V was trimmed by 8 bases and J by 2 bases, leaving 18 bases between them. The DNA of the CDR3 is TGTGCCAGCGGTCGGTATAGTGGACCAAACACCGGGGAGCTGTTTTTT. It encodes CASGRYSGPNTGELFF.

The chain combines TRBV7-3 with TRBJ2-7; 8 bases are shared with TRBD2. The V gene's germline CDR1 is SGHTA and CDR2 FQGTGA. V shed 4 bases, J shed 3 bases, and the junction held 8 bases outside the gene matches. The CDR3 length is 15 residues. Here the CDR3 reads CASSSLETSVYEQYF. Written as DNA, the CDR3 is TGTGCCAGCAGCTCTCTCGAGACTAGCGTCTACGAGCAGTACTTC.

CDR3 loop: CASSQSFSGRSSYNEQFF. For the CDR3, the DNA is TGTGCCAGCAGCCAATCCTTTAGCGGGCGGAGCTCCTACAATGAGCAGTTCTTC. The rearrangement links TRBV3-1 to TRBJ2-1; 7 bases are shared with TRBD2. With 2 bases clipped from V and 0 bases from J, the junction kept 10 bases outside the gene matches. This CDR3 is 18 amino acids long. CDR1 is LGHDT and CDR2 is YNNKEL in the germline V gene (reference sequence).

The chain combines TRBV3-1 with TRBJ1-1; D is uncertain. The V end lost 0 bases, the J end lost 1 base, and 12 bases lay between the germline ends. Germline V gene sequence: CDR1 LGHDT, CDR2 YNNKEL (reference sequence). The CDR3 spans 16 residues. This chain's CDR3 is CASSQDGRRENTEAFF. The CDR3, as DNA: TGTGCCAGCAGCCAAGATGGGAGACGGGAGAACACTGAAGCTTTCTTT. Supplemented by reference TRBV3-1 and TRBJ1-1, the full variable domain reads DTAVSQTPKYLVTQMGNDKSIKCEQNLGHDTMYWYKQDSKKFLKIMFSYNNKELIINETVPNRFSPKSPDKAHLNLHINSLELGDSAVYFCASSQDGRRENTEAFFGQGTRLTVV.

J is TRBJ2-4 and V is TRBV20-1; D is uncertain. V dropped 1 base and J dropped 15 bases, with 13 bases sitting between them. Germline-derived CDR1 and CDR2 are DFQATT and SNEGSKA (reference sequence). This CDR3 spans 11 amino acids. In nucleotides, the CDR3 is TGCAGTGCTAGAGTTGAGACCCTCTCGTACTTC. It specifies CSARVETLSYF.

The chain couples TRBV7-2 to TRBJ1-1, with 7 bases fitting TRBD1. V trimming: 5 bases; J trimming: 4 bases; junction bases outside the gene matches: 13. In germline, CDR1 is SGHTA, CDR2 FQGNSA. The CDR3 has 16 amino acids. The CDR3 spells CASSPYGRGRITEAFF. The CDR3 DNA is TGTGCCAGCAGCCCATATGGGAGGGGGCGTATCACTGAAGCTTTCTTT.

This clonotype was counted a few times. The V call is TRBV4-1, the J call TRBJ2-2; TRBD2 aligns across 9 bases. CDR1 is MGHRA, CDR2 YSYEKL, per germline. Germline trimming cut 1 base from V and 6 bases from J; bases unmatched to any gene: 6. The CDR3 runs 16 residues. The CDR3 reads CASSQAPGLAPGELFF. The CDR3 DNA reads TGCGCCAGCAGCCAAGCTCCCGGACTAGCGCCCGGGGAGCTGTTTTTT.

V gene TRBV5-1 combines with J gene TRBJ2-5; D remains ambiguous. The V end lost 0 bases, the J end lost 1 base, and 7 bases lay between the germline ends. The CDR3 totals 14 residues. Germline V gene sequence: CDR1 SGHRS, CDR2 YFSETQ. Here the CDR3 reads CASSLVAPQETQYF. As DNA, the CDR3 is TGCGCCAGCAGCTTGGTAGCCCCCCAAGAGACCCAGTACTTC.

This clonotype occurred a few times. This chain joins TRBV24-1 and TRBJ2-1; tentative D call: TRBD2 (6 bases). Trimming shortened V by 7 bases and J by 6 bases, and 12 bases separated the two germline ends. CDR1 is KGHDR and CDR2 is SFDVKD in the germline V gene. This CDR3 has 13 amino acids. The CDR3: CATSQGLLNEQFF. The CDR3 DNA follows: TGTGCCACCAGCCAGGGACTGCTCAATGAGCAGTTCTTC.

This chain connects TRBV9 to TRBJ2-7; possible D gene TRBD2, 6 bases. The V and J ends lost 4 bases and 0 bases respectively, with 14 bases between them. The CDR3 is 15 residues long. Germline V gene lookup returns CDR1 SGDLS and CDR2 YYNGEE. CDR3 region: CASSLTSSPSYEQYF. CDR3 bases: TGTGCCAGCAGCCTGACTAGTTCCCCCTCCTACGAGCAGTACTTC.